The clone carrying this T cell receptor (beta chain) occurred a few times. Its antigen is as yet unknown. CDR3 size: 13 residues. Looked up from germline, CDR1 is DFQATT and CDR2 is SNEGSKA (reference sequence). V was clipped by 0 bases and J by 8 bases, with 8 bases between them. The data were obtained in a study of vaccination and CD4 T cells after COVID-19. At the Johns Hopkins FTIC core, DNA taken from cultured CD4+ T cells was sequenced by way of the Oncomine TCR Beta short-read assay. TCRdb passed the PCR reads through MiXCR, listing each CDR3 protein once. The table lists more than 9,000 distinct CDR3 sequences, roughly a fifth of them singletons. Documented treatment: approximately 10-day PBMC culture with coronavirus spike peptide pools or control peptides (ViraFEST assay). TCRs were sequenced by ViraFEST after antigen-specific T cells had been expanded with peptide pools. Wells contained about 2 million PBMCs each, and these were cultured with roughly 9.9 IU/ml IL-2 and approximately 9.5 ug/ml peptide pools.

This sequence was found in a human donor who received a COVID-19 vaccine. V gene TRBV20-1 combines with J gene TRBJ1-6; D gene ambiguous. The sequences come from CD4+ T cells from blood, cultured in vitro, collected before SARS-CoV-2 vaccination. Here the CDR3 reads CSARDYWDSPLHF. In nucleotides, the CDR3 is TGCAGTGCTAGAGATTATTGGGATTCACCCCTCCACTTT.